Detailed here is one TCR beta chain. Trimming removed 0 bases at V and 9 bases at J, with 14 bases between. Germline CDR1 reads LGHDT; CDR2 reads YNNKEL (reference sequence). This CDR3 has 14 amino acids. TCRdb processed the 5' RACE reads anew with MiXCR; each CDR3 protein has one entry. The table shows hundreds of thousands of distinct CDR3 sequences, with around a sixth occurring only once. The sample originates from a study of identical twins. This same sample was also part of a study on T cells expressing NK-cell markers.

This sequence was found in a woman aged 18-29 years in good health. The chain has TRBV3-1 and TRBJ1-2; no reliable D call. Sequenced: PBMCs. This chain's CDR3 is CASSQEGFGGSYTF. The DNA of the CDR3 is TGTGCCAGCAGCCAAGAAGGATTTGGCGGCAGCTACACCTTC.